The following is a T cell receptor (beta chain) sequence with its context. The CDR3 spans 14 residues. Trimming removed 0 bases at V and 7 bases at J, with 8 bases between. Germline V gene data show CDR1 as SGHRS and CDR2 as YFSETQ. Clones were sequenced by immunoSEQ multiplex PCR, and TCRdb holds only the in-frame ones, with some missing. Counted here are 190,000 or so clones, around 83% occurring once; the ten biggest clones make up 2.5% to 3%. This entry belongs to a study of blood T cell repertoires in COVID-19. V usage is TRBV5-1 and J usage is TRBJ1-6; D not certain. The sample was peripheral blood. This TCR came from a man between 45 and 60 years old with active or convalescent COVID-19. The CDR3 nucleotides read TGCGCCAGCAGCTTGGACAGAACCAATTCACCCCTCCACTTT. As protein: CASSLDRTNSPLHF.